This T cell receptor beta chain emerged from a study of T cells after yellow fever vaccination. Study results and limitations: The bulk population could contribute abundant contaminating clonotypes to FACS-sorted repertoires.

The sample holds a few counts of this clonotype. In TCRdb, the 5' RACE reads were re-called with MiXCR into one record per CDR3 protein. The table includes 65,000 to 90,000 distinct CDR3 sequences, roughly 15% detected once. The material was CD8+ T cells not binding an NS4B(214-222) dextramer, sorted from PBMCs, obtained less than 25 days after the first yellow fever vaccination. The receptor comes from a man younger than 35 who received the YFV17D yellow fever vaccine.

CDR3 amino acids: CSGDREGYGYTF. The DNA of the CDR3 is TGCAGTGGGGACAGGGAAGGGTATGGCTACACCTTC. The V gene is TRBV20-1, the J gene TRBJ1-2, with 9 positions matching TRBD1. In germline, CDR1 is DFQATT, CDR2 SNEGSKA (reference sequence). J lost 5 bases, V lost 7 bases, and 5 bases had no gene match. The CDR3 sequence is 12 residues long.